This entry is about one T cell receptor (beta chain). The junction and the germline gene differ at one end; a read error may be behind it. Looked up from germline, CDR1 is SNHLY and CDR2 is FYNNEI. The CDR3 is 15 residues long. Using its own MiXCR run on the 5' RACE reads, TCRdb lists one record per CDR3 protein. This sample yields around 4,800 distinct CDR3 sequences, of which under 80% are seen a single time; about 4.1% belongs to the top ten. The sorted Tregs were CD4+CD25+CD127-/low cells. The sequence was obtained from a female donor with breast cancer. V usage is TRBV2 and J usage is TRBJ2-1; TRBD2 agrees at 11 bases. Source material: Tregs sorted from blood. The CDR3 DNA reads TGTGCCAGCAACTCGGGACTAGCGGCATACAATGAGCAGTCCTTC. This sequence encodes CASNSGLAAYNEQSF.